A selection of T cell receptor beta chains follows, all from one sample in a study of T-cell memory formation after mild COVID-19. One entry per CDR3 protein results from TCRdb running MiXCR on the 5' RACE reads. The data contain approximately 260,000 distinct CDR3 sequences, approximately 15% of them singletons. Sequencing input: PBMCs or a T cell subset sorted from them (not recorded which). All receptors come from a man aged 18-30 years who had mild COVID-19 (a few samples of this study predate the infection). Cell type and time point are not known. Each CDR3 is given with its conserved first and last residue. The D gene is left open where the match is weak. The size entry is marked missing in some rows and otherwise reads once, few, many or a size class.

CDR3 protein: CASSETTNSPLHF
CDR3 DNA: TGTGCCAGCAGCGAGACAACTAATTCACCCCTCCACTTT
clone size: NA
V gene: TRBV7-3
J gene: TRBJ1-6
CDR3 length: 13
D gene: NA

CDR3 protein: CASSLEPGYSYEQYF
CDR3 DNA: TGCGCCAGCAGCTTAGAGCCGGGCTACTCCTACGAGCAGTACTTC
clone size: many
V gene: TRBV5-1
J gene: TRBJ2-7
CDR3 length: 15
D gene: NA

CDR3 protein: CASSQRQGLSYGYTF
CDR3 DNA: TGCGCCAGCAGCCAAAGACAGGGATTAAGCTATGGCTACACCTTC
clone size: few
V gene: TRBV4-1
J gene: TRBJ1-2
CDR3 length: 15
D gene: TRBD1

CDR3 protein: CASRGLAGGPENEQFF
CDR3 DNA: TGCGCCAGCAGAGGACTAGCGGGGGGGCCGGAAAATGAGCAGTTCTTC
clone size: NA
V gene: TRBV5-1
J gene: TRBJ2-1
CDR3 length: 16
D gene: TRBD2

CDR3 protein: CATSRDYPGTGDETQYF
CDR3 DNA: TGTGCCACCAGCAGAGATTATCCCGGGACAGGGGATGAGACCCAGTACTTC
clone size: many
V gene: TRBV15
J gene: TRBJ2-5
CDR3 length: 17
D gene: TRBD1

CDR3 protein: CASSSPGRLYGYTF
CDR3 DNA: TGTGCCAGCAGTTCCCCGGGACGGCTCTATGGCTACACCTTC
clone size: NA
V gene: TRBV6-2/TRBV6-3
J gene: TRBJ1-2
CDR3 length: 14
D gene: NA

CDR3 protein: CASSKKPCTESRVNTEAFF
CDR3 DNA: TGTGCCAGCAGCAAAAAGCCTTGTACGGAGAGCAGGGTGAACACTGAAGCTTTCTTT
clone size: few
V gene: TRBV21-1
J gene: TRBJ1-1
CDR3 length: 19
D gene: NA

CDR3 protein: CASSKAGQEGNIQYF
CDR3 DNA: TGTGCCAGCAGCAAAGCAGGACAAGAAGGAAACATTCAGTACTTC
clone size: NA
V gene: TRBV21-1
J gene: TRBJ2-4
CDR3 length: 15
D gene: NA

CDR3 protein: CASSAGRNTEAFF
CDR3 DNA: TGTGCCAGCTCCGCAGGGAGGAACACTGAAGCTTTCTTT
clone size: few
V gene: TRBV18
J gene: TRBJ1-1
CDR3 length: 13
D gene: NA

CDR3 protein: CASSQEPAAGGDNEQFF
CDR3 DNA: TGCGCCAGCAGCCAAGAACCGGCGGCGGGGGGGGACAATGAGCAGTTCTTC
clone size: NA
V gene: TRBV4-3
J gene: TRBJ2-1
CDR3 length: 17
D gene: TRBD2

CDR3 protein: CSADGYGQVNEQFF
CDR3 DNA: TGCAGTGCGGACGGCTACGGCCAGGTCAATGAGCAGTTCTTC
clone size: NA
V gene: TRBV20-1
J gene: TRBJ2-1
CDR3 length: 14
D gene: NA